This TCR beta chain was profiled in a study of T cells in Graves' hyperthyroidism and ophthalmopathy. Trimming at V came to 10 bases and at J to 8 bases, leaving 14 bases not matched to a gene. The CDR3 loop spans 16 amino acids. CDR1 and CDR2 (germline): SEHNR, FQNEAQ (reference sequence). The investigators amplified TCR beta CDR3 regions from RNA transcripts. Primed by the HTBI set, a first-round RT-PCR was run on the TCR CDR3. Using its own MiXCR run on the multiplex PCR reads, TCRdb lists one record per CDR3 protein. The profile shows hundreds of thousands of distinct CDR3 sequences, about 17% of them singletons. The sample holds many counts of this clonotype.

The J gene is TRBJ2-1, the V gene TRBV7-9; 13 bases are shared with TRBD2. Sequenced: blood. The TCR sequence derives from a woman in her 30s with Graves' hyperthyroidism. The CDR3 loop is CATPGLAGNLWDEQFF. CDR3 DNA sequence: TGTGCCACCCCGGGACTAGCGGGAAATCTGTGGGATGAGCAGTTCTTC.